This T cell receptor (beta chain) was recovered during a study of identical twins. Study-wide findings and caveats: With beta out-of-frame sequences, excess sharing by twins was weaker.

This clonotype was recorded at least ten times. The antigen remains undetermined. TCRdb used MiXCR to reprocess the 5' RACE reads, holding one entry per CDR3 protein. The sample lists hundreds of thousands of distinct CDR3 sequences; approximately 6.1% were seen once. Germline V gene sequence: CDR1 SQVTM, CDR2 ANQGSEA. The germline V and J ends were trimmed by 4 bases and 0 bases, with 9 bases remaining between them. The CDR3 has 14 amino acids. There were only healthy Caucasians among the donors. J is TRBJ2-2 and V is TRBV29-1, with D unresolved. Specimen: naive T cells sorted from blood. The TCR comes from a man aged 18 to 35 in good health. In nucleotides, the CDR3 is TGCAGCGTTGGCGTGTCGGCGAACACCGGGGAGCTGTTTTTT. This encodes CSVGVSANTGELFF.